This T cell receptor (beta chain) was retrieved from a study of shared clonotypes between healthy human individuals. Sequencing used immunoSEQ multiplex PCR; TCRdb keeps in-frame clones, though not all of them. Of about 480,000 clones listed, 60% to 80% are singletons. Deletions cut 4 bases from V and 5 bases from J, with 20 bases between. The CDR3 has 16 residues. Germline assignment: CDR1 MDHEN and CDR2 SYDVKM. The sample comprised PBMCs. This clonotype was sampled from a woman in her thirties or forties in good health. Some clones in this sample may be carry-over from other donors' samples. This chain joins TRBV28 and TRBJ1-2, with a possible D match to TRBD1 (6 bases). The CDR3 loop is CASSSPAADTGYGYTF. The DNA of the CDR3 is TGTGCCAGCAGTTCCCCGGCGGCCGATACAGGGTATGGCTACACCTTC.